This T cell receptor beta chain was obtained from a study of T cell clonotyping in hematopoietic cell transplantation. TCRdb keeps only in-frame clones here, not all; method: immunoSEQ multiplex PCR. The data hold about 41,000 clones, with around 95% observed a single time. CDR1 and CDR2 (germline): SGHNT, YENEEA. The CDR3 sequence is 15 residues long. Trimming cost V 4 bases and J 2 bases, with 14 bases left between them. General study results and limits: Pathologically expanded recipient clonotypes increased progressively from day 30 to day 180 as diversity fell. Few recipient clonotypes overlapped donors; over 95% were de novo at given depth. Graft donor and pretransplant recipient Inverse Simpson Index values predicted broader posttransplant TCR diversity. CD4 and CD8 repertoire contributions could not be separated without sorting.

To note about this clone: The antigen is unknown.

The receptor was derived from a man aged 25 to 45 in good health. Some clones in this sample may be carry-over from other donors' samples. The sequencing input was peripheral blood mononuclear cells. The V call is TRBV11-3, the J call TRBJ2-5, with a possible D match to TRBD2 (6 bases). CDR3: CASSSPGTLQETQYF. Written as DNA, the CDR3 is TGTGCCAGCAGCTCCCCAGGGACTCTACAAGAGACCCAGTACTTC. Drawing the rest from reference TRBV11-3 and TRBJ2-5, the complete variable domain is EAGVVQSPRYKIIEKKQPVAFWCNPISGHNTLYWYLQNLGQGPELLIRYENEEAVDDSQLPKDRFSAERLKGVDSTLKIQPAELGDSAVYLCASSSPGTLQETQYFGPGTRLLVL.